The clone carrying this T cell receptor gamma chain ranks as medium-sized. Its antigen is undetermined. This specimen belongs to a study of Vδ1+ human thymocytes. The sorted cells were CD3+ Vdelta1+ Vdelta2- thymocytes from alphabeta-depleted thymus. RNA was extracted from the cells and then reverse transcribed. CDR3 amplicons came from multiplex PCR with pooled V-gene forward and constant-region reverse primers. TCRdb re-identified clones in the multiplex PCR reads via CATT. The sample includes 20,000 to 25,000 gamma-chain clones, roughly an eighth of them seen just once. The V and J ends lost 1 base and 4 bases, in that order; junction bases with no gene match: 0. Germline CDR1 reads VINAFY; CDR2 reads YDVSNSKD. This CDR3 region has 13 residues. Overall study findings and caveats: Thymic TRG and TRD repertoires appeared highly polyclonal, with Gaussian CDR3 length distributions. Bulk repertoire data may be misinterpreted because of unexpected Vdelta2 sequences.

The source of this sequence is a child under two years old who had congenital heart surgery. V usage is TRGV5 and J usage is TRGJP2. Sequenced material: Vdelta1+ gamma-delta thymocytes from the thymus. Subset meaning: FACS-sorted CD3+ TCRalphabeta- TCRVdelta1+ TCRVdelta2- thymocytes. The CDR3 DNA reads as TGTGCCACCTGGGACAGTAGTGATTGGATCAAGACGTTT. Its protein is CATWDSSDWIKTF.